This T cell receptor (beta chain) was recovered during a study of OX40 agonist ivuxolimab in advanced cancers. Study results and caveats: At 0.1 to 3.0 mg/kg, CD4+ and CD8+ blood T cells expanded clonally by week 6.

The method was immunoSEQ multiplex PCR; TCRdb's version includes in-frame clones alone and lacks a portion of them. The table records about 86,000 clones, about 91% of them present only once. CDR3 length: 15 residues. Germline V lookup: CDR1 SGHDT, CDR2 YYEEEE. Deletions cut 4 bases from V and 3 bases from J, with 14 bases between. As concerns this clone: Its antigen is not known.

The clonotype comes from an adult with an advanced solid tumor such as melanoma, head and neck, liver or kidney cancer. The chain has TRBV5-6 and TRBJ1-5, with D tentatively TRBD1 (6 bases). Source: CD4+ or CD8+ T cells sorted from blood, taken in a trial of the OX40 agonist ivuxolimab. The CDR3 region has the DNA TGTGCCAGCAGCCGAGCAGGGGCCGTCAATCAGCCCCAGCATTTT. Residues: CASSRAGAVNQPQHF.